The 7 T cell receptor beta chains given below trace back to one sample, sequenced in a study of CD8+ T cells in alopecia areata. In each case, RNA was isolated and then reverse transcribed into cDNA as the sequencing template. The table came from immunoSEQ multiplex PCR; TCRdb's copy has only in-frame clones and leaves some out. This sample has 190,000 or so clones, with under 60% found just once. Sample treatment: oral pan-JAK inhibitor, 5-10 mg twice daily. This sample comprised CD8+ T cells sorted from blood, obtained at week 24, from a patient treated with tofacitinib. The receptors come from a human donor with alopecia areata.

The V and J genes are TRBV29-1 and TRBJ2-5; D unclear. CDR3 length: 13 amino acids. V was pared by 4 bases and J by 0 bases, with 9 bases between. Germline CDR1 is SQVTM and CDR2 is ANQGSEA. The CDR3 protein is CSVVGAYQETQYF. The CDR3 region has the DNA TGCAGCGTTGTGGGCGCGTACCAAGAGACCCAGTACTTC.

The rearrangement uses TRBV27 and TRBJ2-7, with D possibly being TRBD1 (6 bases). Germline V gene data show CDR1 as MNHEY and CDR2 as SMNVEV (reference sequence). The V end was cut by 8 bases, the J end by 4 bases, with 12 bases between. This CDR3 spans 12 amino acids. In DNA, the CDR3 is TGTGCCAGCTGGGACACCCTTTACGAGCAGTACTTC. Its translation: CASWDTLYEQYF.

The rearrangement uses TRBV14 and TRBJ2-3; the D is unclear. V was shortened by 4 bases and J by 6 bases, with 14 bases between the two germline ends. This CDR3 spans 14 amino acids. Germline CDR1 reads SGHDN; CDR2 reads FVKESK. CDR3 sequence: CASSRMEVSDTQYF. CDR3 DNA: TGTGCCAGCAGCCGCATGGAAGTATCCGATACGCAGTATTTT.

The chain has TRBV7-9 and TRBJ1-2, with 7 bases matching TRBD1. Germline V lookup: CDR1 SEHNR, CDR2 FQNEAQ (reference sequence). V was pared by 3 bases and J by 6 bases, with 4 bases of the junction left unmatched. The CDR3 is made up of 13 amino acids. CDR3 protein: CASSLGRGHGYTF. The CDR3 DNA reads TGTGCCAGCAGCTTGGGGAGGGGGCATGGCTACACCTTC.

This clone has only a few counts. This sequence joins TRBV5-1 and TRBJ2-7; TRBD1 matches 8 bases. J was trimmed by 5 bases and V by 3 bases; bases with no gene match: 4. There are 13 residues in the CDR3. The germline gives CDR1 SGHRS, CDR2 YFSETQ. The CDR3 DNA follows: TGCGCCAGCAGCTCGGGACAGGTGGACGAGCAGTACTTC. As protein: CASSSGQVDEQYF.

In the case of this clone: This sample also contains other DNA sequences that code for the same CDR3. The genes are TRBV29-1 and TRBJ1-2; no firm D call. Trimming shortened V by 4 bases and J by 2 bases, and 5 bases separated the two germline ends. CDR3 length equals 11 residues. In germline, CDR1 is SQVTM, CDR2 ANQGSEA. CDR3 protein: CSVARNYGYTF. Here the CDR3 DNA reads TGCAGCGTTGCAAGGAACTATGGCTACACCTTC.

The chain is built from TRBV9 and TRBJ2-3; TRBD2 matches 9 bases. Germline V gene lookup returns CDR1 SGDLS and CDR2 YYNGEE. J lost 4 bases, V lost 0 bases, and 6 bases had no gene match. The CDR3 loop spans 16 amino acids. The DNA of the CDR3 is TGTGCCAGCAGCGTAGGGGTTAGCGGGGGTTCAGATACGCAGTATTTT. This translates into CASSVGVSGGSDTQYF.